This TCR beta chain derives from a study of blood T cell repertoires in COVID-19. Study context: Italy, Spain and the United States were the sources of the convalescent and acute COVID-19 samples.

Enrollees, about 18 to 89 years old, lived in some 24 US areas. The study counted Cohort 3 donors as recovered given two negative PCRs, clearance, or symptom resolution. V was trimmed by 7 bases and J by 3 bases, leaving 6 bases between them. This CDR3 is built from 11 residues. Germline V CDR1 and CDR2: MNHEY, SVGAGI. In the study's own analysis: Scientists estimated how many nucleated cells there were by amplifying reference gene primers. TCRdb's copy holds only in-frame clones and misses some; the assay was immunoSEQ multiplex PCR. Clonal size and the V and J genes are those of that table, whereas D and trimming came from the DNA. The repertoire holds 300,000 to 400,000 clones, with around 91% as singletons.

The source of this sequence is a man younger than 35 who had recovered from COVID-19. V gene TRBV6-5 combines with J gene TRBJ1-1, with D tentatively TRBD1 (5 bases). Sequencing input: PBMCs or T cells enriched from blood (not recorded which). The CDR3: CASIGDTEAFF. For the CDR3, the DNA is TGTGCCAGCATAGGGGACACTGAAGCTTTCTTT.